Presented here are 21 T cell receptor beta chains from one specimen sequenced in a study of blood T cell repertoires in COVID-19. Assay used: immunoSEQ multiplex PCR; TCRdb lists only in-frame clones, some missing. This table has 150,000 to 200,000 clones, approximately 73% appearing once. What was sequenced was PBMCs or T cells enriched from blood (not recorded which). The receptors stem from a woman in her forties or fifties with acute COVID-19.

With respect to this clone: A junction end diverges from the germline sequence, so it may reflect a read error. This chain links TRBV6-1 with TRBJ2-3; 13 nucleotides align to TRBD2. CDR3 length: 17 amino acids. Germline CDR1 is MNHNS and CDR2 is SASEGT. Here the CDR3 reads CASSEAHTSGGVLRSFF. CDR3 DNA: TGTGCCAGCAGTGAAGCCCATACTAGCGGGGGGGTCCTCCGGTCCTTTTTT.

This rearrangement joins TRBV11-2 to TRBJ1-4; 8 bases are shared with TRBD1. Germline CDR1 SGHAT, CDR2 FQNNGV. V was pared by 5 bases and J by 9 bases, with 5 bases of the junction left unmatched. The CDR3 runs 13 residues. CDR3 protein: CASSPGQGQKLFF. The CDR3 bases are TGTGCCAGCAGCCCCGGACAGGGTCAAAAACTGTTTTTT.

The rearrangement joins TRBV3-1 (or the pseudogene TRBV3-2) to TRBJ1-3; no clear D gene. Germline assignment: CDR1 LGHDT and CDR2 YNNKEL (reference sequence). Between the trimmed V and J ends, which lost 1 base and 8 bases, there was a span of 30 bases. The CDR3 is made up of 20 amino acids. The CDR3 nucleotides read TGTGCCAGCAGCCAAGTTGATCGATCGGGTAAACGAAACATCTTGGACACCATATATTTT. Translated, it gives CASSQVDRSGKRNILDTIYF.

The rearrangement links TRBV10-3 to TRBJ1-1, with 8 positions matching TRBD1. This CDR3 comprises 13 residues. V gave up 9 bases and J gave up 0 bases; unmatched junction bases: 3. Germline assignment: CDR1 ENHRY and CDR2 SYGVKD. DNA for the CDR3: TGTGCCATAGACAGGGGTTTGAACACTGAAGCTTTCTTT. The encoded protein is CAIDRGLNTEAFF.

This chain links TRBV19 with TRBJ1-1; tentatively, D is TRBD1 (5 bases). Per germline, CDR1 LNHDA and CDR2 SQIVND (reference sequence). Trimming took off 7 bases at V and 1 base at J, with 10 bases between the two ends. The CDR3 is 13 amino acids. The CDR3 region is CASTIRGNTEAFF. Here the CDR3 DNA reads TGTGCCAGTACCATAAGGGGGAACACTGAAGCTTTCTTT.

CDR3 region: CAIRGGNGNQPQHF. The CDR3 bases are TGTGCCATCAGGGGAGGCAATGGCAATCAGCCCCAGCATTTT. This rearrangement joins TRBV10-3 to TRBJ1-5; no reliable D call. Between the trimmed V and J ends, which lost 6 bases and 2 bases, there was a span of 11 bases. Germline V gene data show CDR1 as ENHRY and CDR2 as SYGVKD. This CDR3 spans 14 amino acids.

This chain links TRBV29-1 with TRBJ2-1, with 9 bases identical to TRBD2. The CDR3 covers 15 residues. CDR1 is SQVTM, CDR2 ANQGSEA, per germline. The V segment lost 0 bases and the J segment 10 bases; nucleotides outside the gene matches: 10. The CDR3 is CSVEELAGAEMEQFF. The CDR3 DNA is TGCAGCGTTGAAGAGTTAGCGGGGGCTGAAATGGAGCAGTTCTTC.

The CDR3 nucleotides are TGTGCCAGCAGTTTCGTGCCGCAGATGCCCCAGCATTTT. As protein: CASSFVPQMPQHF. This chain uses TRBV28 with TRBJ1-5; unclear D gene. CDR1 is MDHEN and CDR2 is SYDVKM in the germline V gene. Trimming removed 3 bases from V and 9 bases from J, with 12 bases in between. This CDR3 is 13 amino acids long.

The rearrangement links TRBV9 to TRBJ1-1; TRBD1 is a possible D gene (6 bases). CDR1 and CDR2 from the germline V gene are SGDLS and YYNGEE. V was shortened by 0 bases and J by 3 bases, with 18 bases between the two germline ends. This CDR3 is built from 17 residues. CDR3 sequence reads: CASSVVYSRQADTEAFF. DNA of the CDR3: TGTGCCAGCAGCGTAGTGTATTCGCGACAGGCGGACACTGAAGCTTTCTTT.

This clone was counted many times. The chain recombines TRBV7-9 with TRBJ1-6, with a possible D match to TRBD1 (5 bases). This CDR3 spans 13 amino acids. Germline lookup yields CDR1 SEHNR and CDR2 FQNEAQ (reference sequence). V shed 5 bases and J shed 7 bases, with 9 bases lying between them. In nucleotides, the CDR3 is TGTGCCAGCAGCCAGGGAGGGAATTCACCCCTCCACTTT. Amino acids: CASSQGGNSPLHF.

This clone was seen just once. The V and J genes are TRBV5-1 and TRBJ1-1, with 9 bases matching TRBD1. CDR3 length: 13 residues. Germline trimming cut 5 bases from V and 7 bases from J; bases unmatched to any gene: 6. CDR1 SGHRS and CDR2 YFSETQ come from the germline V gene. Written as DNA, the CDR3 is TGCGCCAGCAGACGGACAGGGGAAATTGAAGCTTTCTTT. Amino acid sequence: CASRRTGEIEAFF.

The gene calls are TRBV7-3 and TRBJ2-2; perhaps TRBD2 as D (5 bases). Looked up from germline, CDR1 is SGHTA and CDR2 is FQGTGA. This CDR3 has 13 amino acids. V was pared by 5 bases and J by 5 bases, with 9 bases between. In nucleotides, the CDR3 is TGTGCCAGCAGCCGGACTTTTACCGGGGAGCTGTTTTTT. Translating it yields CASSRTFTGELFF.

V is TRBV19 and J is TRBJ2-3; 10 bases fit TRBD2. The CDR3 has 17 residues. Germline lookup yields CDR1 LNHDA and CDR2 SQIVND (reference sequence). The V segment lost 3 bases and the J segment 2 bases; nucleotides outside the gene matches: 8. This chain's CDR3 is CASSIGTGTSATDTQYF. Here the CDR3 DNA reads TGTGCCAGTAGTATTGGGACCGGGACTAGCGCCACAGATACGCAGTATTTT.

The chain has TRBV5-5 and TRBJ1-1, with 10 positions matching TRBD1. CDR1 and CDR2 from the germline V gene are SGHKS and YYEKEE (reference sequence). The CDR3 is 16 residues long. J lost 1 base, V lost 3 bases, and 6 bases had no gene match. The CDR3: CASSSLTGGSNTEAFF. The DNA of the CDR3 is TGTGCCAGCAGCTCCCTGACAGGGGGCTCGAACACTGAAGCTTTCTTT.

The chain links TRBV7-6 to TRBJ2-3, with TRBD2 as a possible D gene (5 bases). Looked up from germline, CDR1 is SGHVS and CDR2 is FNYEAQ. This CDR3 comprises 16 residues. V was trimmed by 3 bases and J by 6 bases, leaving 19 bases between them. CDR3 region: CASSFESLALTDTQYF. CDR3 in DNA: TGTGCCAGCAGCTTTGAGTCCCTAGCCCTTACCGATACGCAGTATTTT.

This clone was seen only a few times. V and J are TRBV5-6 and TRBJ2-2; D possibly corresponds to TRBD1 (7 bases). V was cut by 4 bases and J by 5 bases, with 12 bases left in between. CDR3 size: 14 residues. Germline CDR1 is SGHDT and CDR2 is YYEEEE. This chain's CDR3 is CASSTGAGTGELFF. The CDR3 DNA reads as TGTGCCAGCAGCACAGGGGCGGGGACCGGGGAGCTGTTTTTT.

The V and J genes are TRBV9 and TRBJ1-2, with 7 bases matching TRBD1. After removal of 0 bases from V and 4 bases from J, the junction contained 9 bases not matched to a gene. This CDR3 spans 16 amino acids. Germline CDR1 SGDLS, CDR2 YYNGEE. The CDR3 sequence is CASSVESTGAGYGYTF. The CDR3, as DNA: TGTGCCAGCAGCGTAGAGTCCACAGGGGCTGGCTATGGCTACACCTTC.

The chain couples TRBV19 to TRBJ1-4; TRBD1 matches at 9 bases. V trimming: 0 bases; J trimming: 8 bases; junction bases outside the gene matches: 16. CDR3 size: 19 residues. Germline V gene data show CDR1 as LNHDA and CDR2 as SQIVND (reference sequence). CDR3 protein: CASSIETSDTGGGDEKLFF. CDR3 bases: TGTGCCAGTAGTATAGAAACCTCCGATACAGGGGGCGGGGACGAAAAACTGTTTTTT.

J is TRBJ2-7 and V is TRBV11-2; the D gene is possibly TRBD2 (5 bases). The CDR3 sequence is 15 residues long. Germline V gene lookup returns CDR1 SGHAT and CDR2 FQNNGV. V was clipped by 0 bases and J by 9 bases, with 18 bases between them. In nucleotides, the CDR3 is TGTGCCAGCAGCTTAGATCTGGGCTTCTCGGGGTGGCAGTACGTC. It codes for CASSLDLGFSGWQYV.

The rearrangement joins TRBV7-2 to TRBJ1-4; D gene unclear. Germline lookup yields CDR1 SGHTA and CDR2 FQGNSA. V was pared by 3 bases and J by 8 bases, with 19 bases between. This CDR3 comprises 16 residues. The CDR3 sequence: CASSLSISWRKEKLFF. As DNA, the CDR3 is TGTGCCAGCAGCTTGAGCATCAGTTGGAGAAAAGAAAAACTGTTTTTT.

The chain joins TRBV5-1 to TRBJ1-2; D is perhaps TRBD1 (6 bases). The CDR3 length is 13 residues. The germline V gene encodes CDR1 SGHRS and CDR2 YFSETQ. Trimming removed 1 base from V and 6 bases from J, with 10 bases in between. The CDR3 region has the DNA TGCGCCAGCAGCTTGACGGGGGGCGATGGCTACACCTTC. This encodes CASSLTGGDGYTF.